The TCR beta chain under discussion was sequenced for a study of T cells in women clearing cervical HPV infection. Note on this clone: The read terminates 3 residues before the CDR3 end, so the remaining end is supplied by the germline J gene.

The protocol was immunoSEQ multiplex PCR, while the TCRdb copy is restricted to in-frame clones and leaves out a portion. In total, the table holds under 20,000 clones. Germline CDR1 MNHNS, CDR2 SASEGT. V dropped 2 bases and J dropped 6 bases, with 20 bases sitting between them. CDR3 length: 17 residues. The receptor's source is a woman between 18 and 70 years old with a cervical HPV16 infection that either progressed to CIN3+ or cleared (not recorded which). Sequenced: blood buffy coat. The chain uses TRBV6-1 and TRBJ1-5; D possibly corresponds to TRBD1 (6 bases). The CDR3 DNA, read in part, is TGTGCCAGCAGTGAACTACGAATCAAACAGGGATCTCAGCCC. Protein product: CASSELRIKQGSQP. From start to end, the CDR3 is CASSELRIKQGSQPQHF.